This T cell receptor beta chain was recovered during a study of cytomegalovirus exposure and HLA in healthy donors. Study information: Genotyping showed 75% to 90% of almost 400 donors falling in the Caucasian-associated ancestry cluster.

Study findings and constraints: Later work showed greater clonal expansion in HLA-associated TCR beta chains than in equally common others.

In regard to this clone: What it binds is unknown.

Amplification used 60 Vbeta primers and 13 Jbeta primers. TCRdb's table, derived via immunoSEQ multiplex PCR, lists solely in-frame clones and lacks some. The repertoire consists of around 180,000 clones, with over 65% occurring once and the leading ten covering over 2%. The clonotype comes from a man in his sixties in good health and CMV-seronegative. Source material: PBMCs.

The CDR3 region has the DNA TGTGCCAGCAGCCCCCCGGGAGCCGACTACGAGCAGTACTTC. Its translation is CASSPPGADYEQYF. The chain is built from TRBV7-9 and TRBJ2-7; tentatively, D is TRBD2 (6 bases). V lost 5 bases, J lost 3 bases, and 14 bases lay in between. This CDR3 is 14 amino acids long. Per the germline V gene, CDR1 is SEHNR and CDR2 is FQNEAQ (reference sequence).